The source of this T cell receptor beta chain is a study of cytotoxic CD8 clonotypes in ibrutinib-treated CLL. Across the study: Mean values per sample were around 250,000 productive templates and 93,000 or so productive rearrangements. Findings of the study overall: Baseline values of clonality outstripped age-matched healthy donors and followed circulating CD8+ T-cell counts. Sustained-remission and progressing patients had different sampling times.

A note on this clone: Its antigen remains unknown.

Method: immunoSEQ multiplex PCR; TCRdb's copy keeps in-frame clones and lacks some. The table lists fewer than 400,000 clones, 67% of them singletons. The V gene's germline CDR1 is SGDLS and CDR2 YYNGEE. With 3 bases clipped from V and 7 bases from J, the junction kept 8 bases outside the gene matches. The CDR3 is 16 amino acids. Cryopreserved PBMCs yielded around 2.1 micrograms of genomic DNA for TCR beta libraries. The V and J genes are TRBV9 and TRBJ2-2; 11 bases agree with TRBD2. The TCR comes from a human donor with chronic lymphocytic leukemia. The material sequenced was PBMCs, taken after 36 months of ibrutinib treatment. CDR3 sequence: CASSAHSGRDFGELFF. CDR3 DNA sequence: TGTGCCAGCAGCGCGCATAGCGGGAGGGATTTCGGGGAGCTGTTTTTT.